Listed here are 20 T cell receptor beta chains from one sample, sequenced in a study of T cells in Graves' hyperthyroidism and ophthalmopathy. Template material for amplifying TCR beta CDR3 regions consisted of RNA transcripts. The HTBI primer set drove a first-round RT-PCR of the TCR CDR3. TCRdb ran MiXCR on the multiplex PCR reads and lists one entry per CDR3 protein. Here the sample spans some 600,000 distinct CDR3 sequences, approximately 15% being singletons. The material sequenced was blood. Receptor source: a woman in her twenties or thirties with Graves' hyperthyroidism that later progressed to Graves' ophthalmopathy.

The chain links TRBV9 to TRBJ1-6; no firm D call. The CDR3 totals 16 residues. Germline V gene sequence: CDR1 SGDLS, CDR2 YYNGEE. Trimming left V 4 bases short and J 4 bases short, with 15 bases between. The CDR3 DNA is TGTGCCAGCAGCTCTTTTTCGCGACCGTATAATTCACCCCTCCACTTT. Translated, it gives CASSSFSRPYNSPLHF.

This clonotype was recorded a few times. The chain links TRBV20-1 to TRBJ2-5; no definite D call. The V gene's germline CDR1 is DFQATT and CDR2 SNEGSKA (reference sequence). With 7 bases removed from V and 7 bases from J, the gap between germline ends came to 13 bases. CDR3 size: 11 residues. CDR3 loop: CSGLTSWTQYF. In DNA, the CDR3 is TGCAGTGGGTTAACGTCTTGGACCCAGTACTTC.

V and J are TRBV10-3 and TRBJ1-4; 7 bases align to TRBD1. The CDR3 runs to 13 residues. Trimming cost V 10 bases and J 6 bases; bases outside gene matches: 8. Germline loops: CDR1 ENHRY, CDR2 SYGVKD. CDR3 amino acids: CATGDREYEKLFF. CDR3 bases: TGTGCCACCGGAGACAGGGAATATGAAAAACTGTTTTTT.

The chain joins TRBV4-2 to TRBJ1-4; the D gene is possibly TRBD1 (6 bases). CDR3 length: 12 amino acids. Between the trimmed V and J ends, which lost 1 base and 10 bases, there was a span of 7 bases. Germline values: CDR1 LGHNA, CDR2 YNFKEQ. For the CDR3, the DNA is TGTGCCAGCAGCCAAGCAGGGGCAAAACTGTTTTTT. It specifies CASSQAGAKLFF.

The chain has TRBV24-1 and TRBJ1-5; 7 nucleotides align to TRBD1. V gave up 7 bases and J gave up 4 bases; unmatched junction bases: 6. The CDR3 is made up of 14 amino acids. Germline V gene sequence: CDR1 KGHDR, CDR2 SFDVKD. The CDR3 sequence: CATSRDSVNQPQHF. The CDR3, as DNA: TGTGCCACCAGCCGGGACAGCGTAAATCAGCCCCAGCATTTT.

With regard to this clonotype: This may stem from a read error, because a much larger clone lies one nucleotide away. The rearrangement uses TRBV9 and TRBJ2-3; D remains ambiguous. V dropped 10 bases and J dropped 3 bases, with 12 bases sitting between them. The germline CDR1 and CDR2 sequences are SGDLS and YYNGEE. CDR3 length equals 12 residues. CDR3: CAGNKGTDTQYF. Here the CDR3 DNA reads TGTGCCGGCAATAAAGGGACAGATACGCAGTATTTT.

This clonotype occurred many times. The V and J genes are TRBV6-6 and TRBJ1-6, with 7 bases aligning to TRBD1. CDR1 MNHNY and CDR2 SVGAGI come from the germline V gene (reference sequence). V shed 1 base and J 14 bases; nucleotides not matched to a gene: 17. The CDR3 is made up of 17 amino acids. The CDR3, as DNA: TGTGCCAGCAGTTACTTTAACAGGGGCCCTGTAAAGGAATCCCTCCACTTT. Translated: CASSYFNRGPVKESLHF.

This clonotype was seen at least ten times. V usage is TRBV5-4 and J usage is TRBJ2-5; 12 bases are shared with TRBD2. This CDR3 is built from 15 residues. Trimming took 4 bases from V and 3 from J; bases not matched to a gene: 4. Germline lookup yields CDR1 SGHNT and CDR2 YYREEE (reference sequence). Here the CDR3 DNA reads TGTGCCAGCAGCCCCGGACTAGCGGGGAAAGAGACCCAGTACTTC. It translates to CASSPGLAGKETQYF. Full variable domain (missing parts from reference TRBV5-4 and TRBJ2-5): ETGVTQSPTHLIKTRGQQVTLRCSSQSGHNTVSWYQQALGQGPQFIFQYYREEENGRGNFPPRFSGLQFPNYSSELNVNALELDDSALYLCASSPGLAGKETQYFGPGTRLLVL.

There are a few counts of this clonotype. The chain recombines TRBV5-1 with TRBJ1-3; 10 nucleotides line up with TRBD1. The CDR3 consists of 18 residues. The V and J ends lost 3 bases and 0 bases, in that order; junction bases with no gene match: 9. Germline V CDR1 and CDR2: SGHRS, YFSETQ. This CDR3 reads CASSSETGGSSSGNTIYF. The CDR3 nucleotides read TGCGCCAGCAGCTCAGAGACAGGGGGCTCTAGCTCTGGAAACACCATATATTTT.

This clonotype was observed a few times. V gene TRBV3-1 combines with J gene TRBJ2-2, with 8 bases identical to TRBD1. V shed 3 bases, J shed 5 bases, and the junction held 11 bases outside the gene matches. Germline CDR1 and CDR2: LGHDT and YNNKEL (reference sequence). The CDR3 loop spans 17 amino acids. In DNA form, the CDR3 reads TGTGCCAGCAGCCACACTGGACAGGGAGGATGGACCGGGGAGCTGTTTTTT. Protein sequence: CASSHTGQGGWTGELFF.

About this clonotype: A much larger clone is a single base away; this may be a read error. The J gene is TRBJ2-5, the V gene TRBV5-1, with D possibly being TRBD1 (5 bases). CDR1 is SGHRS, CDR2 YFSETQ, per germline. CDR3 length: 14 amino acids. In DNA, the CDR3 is TGTGCCAGCAGCGCTTCTCTTGGGGCAGTGACCCAGTACTTC. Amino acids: CASSASLGAVTQYF.

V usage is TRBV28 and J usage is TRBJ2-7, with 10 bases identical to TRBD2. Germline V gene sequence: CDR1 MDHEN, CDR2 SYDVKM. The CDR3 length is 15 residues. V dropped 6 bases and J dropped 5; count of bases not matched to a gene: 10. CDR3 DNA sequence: TGTGCCAGCAGGTCCAGCGGGAGGGCCTTGGACGAGCAGTACTTC. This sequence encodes CASRSSGRALDEQYF.

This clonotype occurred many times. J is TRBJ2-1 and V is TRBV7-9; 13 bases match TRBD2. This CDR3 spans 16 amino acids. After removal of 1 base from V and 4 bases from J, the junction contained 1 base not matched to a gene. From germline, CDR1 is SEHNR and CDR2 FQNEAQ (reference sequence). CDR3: CASSLVGLAGYNEQFF. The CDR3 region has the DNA TGTGCCAGCAGCTTAGTGGGACTAGCGGGGTACAATGAGCAGTTCTTC.

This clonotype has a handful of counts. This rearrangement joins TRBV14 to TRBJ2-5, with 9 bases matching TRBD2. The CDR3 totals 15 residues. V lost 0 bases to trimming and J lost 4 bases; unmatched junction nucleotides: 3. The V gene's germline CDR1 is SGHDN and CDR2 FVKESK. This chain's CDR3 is CASSQEAGGRETQYF. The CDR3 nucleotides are TGTGCCAGCAGCCAAGAGGCGGGAGGGCGAGAGACCCAGTACTTC.

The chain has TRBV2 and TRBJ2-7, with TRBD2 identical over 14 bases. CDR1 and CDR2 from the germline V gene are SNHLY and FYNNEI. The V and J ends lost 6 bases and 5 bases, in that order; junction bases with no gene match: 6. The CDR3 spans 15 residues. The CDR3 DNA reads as TGTGCCAGCAGAACGGGACTAGCGGGAGACCACGAGCAGTACTTC. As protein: CASRTGLAGDHEQYF.

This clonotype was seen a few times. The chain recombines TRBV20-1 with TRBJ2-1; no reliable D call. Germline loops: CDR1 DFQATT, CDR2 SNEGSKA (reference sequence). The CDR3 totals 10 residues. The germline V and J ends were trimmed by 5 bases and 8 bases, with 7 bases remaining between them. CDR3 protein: CSAGYHEQFF. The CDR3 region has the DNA TGCAGTGCTGGGTACCATGAGCAGTTCTTC.

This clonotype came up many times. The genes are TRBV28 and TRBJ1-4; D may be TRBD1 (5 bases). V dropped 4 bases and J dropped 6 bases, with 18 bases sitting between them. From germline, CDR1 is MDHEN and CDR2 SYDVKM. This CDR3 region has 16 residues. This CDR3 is CASSSPWGGADEKLFF. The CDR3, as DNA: TGTGCCAGCAGTTCCCCTTGGGGGGGAGCGGATGAAAAACTGTTTTTT.

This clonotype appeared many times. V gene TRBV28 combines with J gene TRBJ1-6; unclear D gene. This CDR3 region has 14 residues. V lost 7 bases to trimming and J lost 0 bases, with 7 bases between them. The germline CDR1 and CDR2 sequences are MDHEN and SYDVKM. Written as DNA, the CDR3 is TGTGCCAGCACTATGAGCTCCTATAATTCACCCCTCCACTTT. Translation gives CASTMSSYNSPLHF.

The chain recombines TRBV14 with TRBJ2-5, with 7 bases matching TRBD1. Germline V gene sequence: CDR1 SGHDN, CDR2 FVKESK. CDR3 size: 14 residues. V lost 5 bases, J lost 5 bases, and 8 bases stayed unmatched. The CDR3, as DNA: TGTGCCAGCAGCTCAACGACAGGGATTGAGACCCAGTACTTC. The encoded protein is CASSSTTGIETQYF.

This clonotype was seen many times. CDR3 residues: CASSYSGAGGDEQYF. The CDR3 DNA sequence: TGTGCCAGCAGTTACTCAGGAGCGGGGGGAGACGAGCAGTACTTC. The J gene is TRBJ2-7, the V gene TRBV6-6, with 9 positions matching TRBD2. Germline V gene lookup returns CDR1 MNHNY and CDR2 SVGAGI (reference sequence). The CDR3 runs 15 residues. Germline trimming cut 0 bases from V and 5 bases from J; bases unmatched to any gene: 5.